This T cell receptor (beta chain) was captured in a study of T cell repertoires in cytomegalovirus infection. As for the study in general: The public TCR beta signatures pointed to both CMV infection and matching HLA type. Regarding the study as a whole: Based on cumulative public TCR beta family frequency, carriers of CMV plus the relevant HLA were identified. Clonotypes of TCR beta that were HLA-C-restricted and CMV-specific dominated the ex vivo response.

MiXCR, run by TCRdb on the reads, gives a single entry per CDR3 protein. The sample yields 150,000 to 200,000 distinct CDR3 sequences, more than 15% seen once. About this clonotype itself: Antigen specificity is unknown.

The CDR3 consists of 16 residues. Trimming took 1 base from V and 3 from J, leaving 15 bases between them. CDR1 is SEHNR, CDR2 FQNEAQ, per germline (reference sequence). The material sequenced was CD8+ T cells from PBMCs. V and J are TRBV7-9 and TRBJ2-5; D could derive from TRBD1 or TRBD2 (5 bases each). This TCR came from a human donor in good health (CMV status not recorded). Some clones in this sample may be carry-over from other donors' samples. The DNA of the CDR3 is TGTGCCAGCAGCTTAGAACCAGGGAGCGGTAAAGAGACCCAGTACTTC. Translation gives CASSLEPGSGKETQYF.